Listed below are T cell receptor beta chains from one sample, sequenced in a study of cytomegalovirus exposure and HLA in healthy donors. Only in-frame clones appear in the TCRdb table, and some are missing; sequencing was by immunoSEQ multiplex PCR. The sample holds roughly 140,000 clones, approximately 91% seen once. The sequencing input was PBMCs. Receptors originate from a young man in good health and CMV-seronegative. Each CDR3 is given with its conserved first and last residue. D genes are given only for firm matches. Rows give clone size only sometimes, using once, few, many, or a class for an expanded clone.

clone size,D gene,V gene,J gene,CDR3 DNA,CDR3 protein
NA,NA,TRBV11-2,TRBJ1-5,TGTGCCAGCAGCTCCCGAAGACAGGCTAATCAGCCCCAGCATTTT,CASSSRRQANQPQHF
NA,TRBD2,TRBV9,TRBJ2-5,TGTGCCAGCAGCGTGACTAGCGGGAGGGGGGAGACCCAGTACTTC,CASSVTSGRGETQYF
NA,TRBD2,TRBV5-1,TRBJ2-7,TGCGCCAGCAGCACCAGCGGGGGGATTGAGCAGTACTTC,CASSTSGGIEQYF
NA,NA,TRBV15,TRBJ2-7,TGTGCCACCAGCAGCCCAAGCCCCTCAGGTGTCTACGAGCAGTACTTC,CATSSPSPSGVYEQYF
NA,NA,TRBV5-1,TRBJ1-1,TGCGCCAGCAGCTTGGTGGCAGTGAACACTGAAGCTTTCTTT,CASSLVAVNTEAFF
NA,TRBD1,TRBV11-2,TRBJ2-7,TGTGCCAGCTTCGGGACAGGGAATTACGAGCAGTACTTC,CASFGTGNYEQYF
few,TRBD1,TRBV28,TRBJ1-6,TGTGCCAGCAGCGTGACAGGGTATAATTCACCCCTCCACTTT,CASSVTGYNSPLHF
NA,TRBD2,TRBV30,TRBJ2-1,TGTGCCTGGAGTGTACGGGGGACTAGCTCCTACAATGAGCAGTTCTTC,CAWSVRGTSSYNEQFF
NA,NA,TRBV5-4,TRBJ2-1,TGTGCCAGCAGCTCGACACAGGGGGGGGACTACAATGAGCAGTTCTTC,CASSSTQGGDYNEQFF
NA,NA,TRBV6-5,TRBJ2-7,TGTGCCAGCCCCCGCAGGGGCAGACCCTCCTCCGAGCAGTACTTC,CASPRRGRPSSEQYF
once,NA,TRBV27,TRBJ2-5,TGTGCCAGCAGCCACCTCGGGGGGCGGGGGCAAGAGACCCAGTACTTC,CASSHLGGRGQETQYF
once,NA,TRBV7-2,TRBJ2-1,TGTGCCAGCAGCTCGGGACTTAACTGGGGTGAGCAGTTCTTC,CASSSGLNWGEQFF
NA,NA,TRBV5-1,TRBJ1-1,TGCGCCAGCAGCCCAGGGCAGTCGAACACTGAAGCTTTCTTT,CASSPGQSNTEAFF
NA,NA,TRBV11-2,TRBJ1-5,TGTGCCAGCAGCTTGCTCGAGGGACAGCCCCAGCATTTT,CASSLLEGQPQHF
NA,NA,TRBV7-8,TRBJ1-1,TGTGCCAGCAGCCTACCGACAGGCGCTATGAACACTGAAGCTTTCTTT,CASSLPTGAMNTEAFF
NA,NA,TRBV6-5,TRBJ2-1,TGTGCCAGCAGCCATTACAGTGAGCAGTTCTTC,CASSHYSEQFF
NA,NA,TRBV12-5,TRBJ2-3,TGTGCTAGTGGCTCAGGGCCACCTAGCACAGATACGCAGTATTTT,CASGSGPPSTDTQYF
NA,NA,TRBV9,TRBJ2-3,TGTGCCAGCAGCGACAGGCCGTACACAGATACGCAGTATTTT,CASSDRPYTDTQYF
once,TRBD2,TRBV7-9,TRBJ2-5,TGTGCCAGCAGCTTAATAGCGACTAGCCCGTGGGAGACCCAGTACTTC,CASSLIATSPWETQYF
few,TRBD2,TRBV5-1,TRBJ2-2,TGCGCCAGCGATCCCGGGACTAGGACCGGGGAGCTGTTTTTT,CASDPGTRTGELFF
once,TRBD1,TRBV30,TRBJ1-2,TGTGCCTGGAACAGGGGGCTAGCGTATGGCTACACCTTC,CAWNRGLAYGYTF
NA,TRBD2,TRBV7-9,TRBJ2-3,TGTGCCAGCAGCACCGTAGCGGGGGGCACAGATACGCAGTATTTT,CASSTVAGGTDTQYF
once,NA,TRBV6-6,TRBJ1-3,TGTGCCAGCAGTTACCTGTTAAGGGAGGCAGGAAACACCATATATTTT,CASSYLLREAGNTIYF
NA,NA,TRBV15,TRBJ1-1,TGTGCCACCAGCAGAGTTGGGTTAGACTCGCCGATGAACACTGAAGCTTTCTTT,CATSRVGLDSPMNTEAFF
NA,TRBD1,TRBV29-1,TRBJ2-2,TGCAGCGTCGACAGGGACCCGAACACCGGGGAGCTGTTTTTT,CSVDRDPNTGELFF
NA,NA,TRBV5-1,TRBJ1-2,TGCGCCAGCAGCCCTCCCCACACATCGAACTATGGCTACACCTTC,CASSPPHTSNYGYTF
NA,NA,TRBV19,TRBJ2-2,TGTGCCAGTAAAGGGATGGGAGGGGGAGTCACCGGGGAGCTGTTTTTT,CASKGMGGGVTGELFF
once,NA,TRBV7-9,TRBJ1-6,TGTGCCAGCAGCCCCCTCAACCAGAAAAATTCACCCCTCCACTTT,CASSPLNQKNSPLHF
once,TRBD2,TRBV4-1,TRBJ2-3,TGCGCCAGCAGCGGACTAGCGGGACCCACAGATACGCAGTATTTT,CASSGLAGPTDTQYF
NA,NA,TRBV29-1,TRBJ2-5,TGCAGCCTTGACACAGGTCAAGAGACCCAGTACTTC,CSLDTGQETQYF
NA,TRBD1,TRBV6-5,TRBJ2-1,TGTGCCAGCAGTTCCGGGACAGGCTTCTACAATGAGCAGTTCTTC,CASSSGTGFYNEQFF
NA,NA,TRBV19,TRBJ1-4,TGTGCCAGTAGTAATGCGCGGGGACTTAATGAAAAACTGTTTTTT,CASSNARGLNEKLFF
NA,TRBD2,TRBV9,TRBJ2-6,TGTGCCAGCAGCGTAGGGGTACTAGCGTTCACTGGGGCCAACGTCCTGACTTTC,CASSVGVLAFTGANVLTF
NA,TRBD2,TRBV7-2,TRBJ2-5,TGTGCCAGCAGCTTAGGTGGCGGGAGTGGTGAGACCCAGTACTTC,CASSLGGGSGETQYF
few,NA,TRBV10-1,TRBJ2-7,TGCGCCAGCAGTGAGTTCCAGGGGCACTACGAGCAGTACTTC,CASSEFQGHYEQYF
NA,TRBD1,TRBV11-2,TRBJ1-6,TGTGCCAGCAGGTCCGCCAGGGACAGTTCACCCCTCCACTTT,CASRSARDSSPLHF
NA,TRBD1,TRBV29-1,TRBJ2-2,TGCAGCGTTGAACGGACAGGTACCGGCGAGCTGTTTTTT,CSVERTGTGELFF
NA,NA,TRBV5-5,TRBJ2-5,TGTGCCAGCAGCTTGGAGACTAGGCAAGAGACCCAGTACTTC,CASSLETRQETQYF
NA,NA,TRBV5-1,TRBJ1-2,TGCGCCAGCAGCACGGGGGTTCTAGCCAACTATGGCTACACCTTC,CASSTGVLANYGYTF
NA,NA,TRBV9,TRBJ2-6,TGTGCCAGCAGCGCCCCAGCGGCGCCTGGGGCCAACGTCCTGACTTTC,CASSAPAAPGANVLTF
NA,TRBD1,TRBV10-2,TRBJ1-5,TGCGCCAGCAGTGAATGGACAGGGGGCGCGAGCAATCAGCCCCAGCATTTT,CASSEWTGGASNQPQHF
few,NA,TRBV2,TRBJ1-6,TGTGCCAGCATGCAGGGCCAGGGGTCACCCCTCCACTTT,CASMQGQGSPLHF
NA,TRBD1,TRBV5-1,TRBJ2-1,TGCGCCAGCAGCTTTTCAGGGACAGGGGGCTACAATGAGCAGTTCTTC,CASSFSGTGGYNEQFF
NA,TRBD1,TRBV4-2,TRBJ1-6,TGTGCCAGCAGCCAAGTGTCAGGGACAGGGTTCTTCTCCTATAATTCACCCCTCCACTTT,CASSQVSGTGFFSYNSPLHF
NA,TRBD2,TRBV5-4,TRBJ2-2,TGTGCCAGCAGCTTGGCGGGACTAGCGGCTACCGGGGAGCTGTTTTTT,CASSLAGLAATGELFF
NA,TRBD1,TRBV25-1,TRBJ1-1,TGTGCCAGCAGTACAGGGGGGAACACTGAAGCTTTCTTT,CASSTGGNTEAFF
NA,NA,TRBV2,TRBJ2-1,TGTGCCAGCAGTGCTAGCGATGAGCAGTTCTTC,CASSASDEQFF